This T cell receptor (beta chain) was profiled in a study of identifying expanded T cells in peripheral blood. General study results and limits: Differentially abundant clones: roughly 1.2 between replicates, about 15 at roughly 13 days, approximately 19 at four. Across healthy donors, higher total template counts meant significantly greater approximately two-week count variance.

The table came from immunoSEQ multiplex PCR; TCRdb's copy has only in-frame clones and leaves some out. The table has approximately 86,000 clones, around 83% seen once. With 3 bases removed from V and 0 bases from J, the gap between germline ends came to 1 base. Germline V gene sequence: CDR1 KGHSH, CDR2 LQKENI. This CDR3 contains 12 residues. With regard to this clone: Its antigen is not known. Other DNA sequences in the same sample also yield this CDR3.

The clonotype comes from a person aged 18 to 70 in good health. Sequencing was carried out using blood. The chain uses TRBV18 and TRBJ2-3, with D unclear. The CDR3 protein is CASSPSTDTQYF. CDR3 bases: TGTGCCAGCTCACCGAGCACAGATACGCAGTATTTT.